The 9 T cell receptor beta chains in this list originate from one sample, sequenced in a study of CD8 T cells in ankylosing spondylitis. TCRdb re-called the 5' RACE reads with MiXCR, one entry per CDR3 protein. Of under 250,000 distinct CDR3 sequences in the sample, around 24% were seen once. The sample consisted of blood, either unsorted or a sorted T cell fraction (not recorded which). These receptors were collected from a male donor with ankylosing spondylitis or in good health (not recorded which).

CDR3 bases: TGTGCCAGCAGTGTCCACGACACCTCAAAAAACATTCAGTACTTC. This translates into CASSVHDTSKNIQYF. This chain links TRBV2 with TRBJ2-4, with no clear D. Germline V gene data show CDR1 as SNHLY and CDR2 as FYNNEI. Trimming left V 4 bases short and J 4 bases short, with 14 bases between. The CDR3 extends over 15 amino acids.

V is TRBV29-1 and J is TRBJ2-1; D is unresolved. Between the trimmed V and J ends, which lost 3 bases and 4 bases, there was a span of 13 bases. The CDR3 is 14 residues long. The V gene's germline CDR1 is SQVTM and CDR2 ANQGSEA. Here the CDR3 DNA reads TGCAGCGTTGACTTCCGGGTGGCTTACAATGAGCAGTTCTTC. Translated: CSVDFRVAYNEQFF.

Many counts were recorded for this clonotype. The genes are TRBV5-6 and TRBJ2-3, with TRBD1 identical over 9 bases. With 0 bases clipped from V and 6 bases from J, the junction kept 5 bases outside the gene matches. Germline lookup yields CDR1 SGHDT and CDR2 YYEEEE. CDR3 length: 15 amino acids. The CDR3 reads CASSLARDRADTQYF. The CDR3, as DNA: TGTGCCAGCAGCTTGGCAAGGGACAGGGCTGATACGCAGTATTTT.

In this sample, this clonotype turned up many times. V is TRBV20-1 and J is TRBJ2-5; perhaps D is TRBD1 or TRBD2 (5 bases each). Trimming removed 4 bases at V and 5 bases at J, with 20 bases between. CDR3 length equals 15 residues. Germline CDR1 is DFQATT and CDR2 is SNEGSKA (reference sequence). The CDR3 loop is CSAKLPRGRTETQYF. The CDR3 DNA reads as TGCAGTGCTAAGCTGCCGAGGGGCAGGACGGAGACCCAGTACTTC.

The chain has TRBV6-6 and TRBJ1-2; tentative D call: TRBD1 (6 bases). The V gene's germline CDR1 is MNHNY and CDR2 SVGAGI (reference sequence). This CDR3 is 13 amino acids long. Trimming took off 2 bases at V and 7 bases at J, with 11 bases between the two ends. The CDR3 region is CASSYIQGVGYTF. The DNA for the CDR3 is TGTGCCAGCAGTTACATACAGGGTGTTGGCTACACCTTC.

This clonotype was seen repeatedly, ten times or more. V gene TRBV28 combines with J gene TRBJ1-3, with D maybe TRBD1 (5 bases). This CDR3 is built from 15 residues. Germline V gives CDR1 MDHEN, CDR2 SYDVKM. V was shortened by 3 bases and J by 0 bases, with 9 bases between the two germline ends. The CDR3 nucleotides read TGTGCCAGCAGTTTGGGGCAGGGCTCTGGAAACACCATATATTTT. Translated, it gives CASSLGQGSGNTIYF.

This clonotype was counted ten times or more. This chain's CDR3 is CASSPDPQGNNQPQHF. Here the CDR3 DNA reads TGCGCCAGCAGCCCCGACCCACAGGGGAACAATCAGCCCCAGCATTTT. The chain carries TRBV5-1 and TRBJ1-5; 7 bases match TRBD1. CDR1 and CDR2 (germline): SGHRS, YFSETQ. Trimming removed 4 bases from V and 3 bases from J; junction bases left unmatched: 10. The CDR3 is 16 amino acids.

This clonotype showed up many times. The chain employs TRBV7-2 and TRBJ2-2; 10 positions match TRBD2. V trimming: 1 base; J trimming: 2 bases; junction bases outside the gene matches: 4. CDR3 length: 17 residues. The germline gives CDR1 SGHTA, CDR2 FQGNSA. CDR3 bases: TGTGCCAGCAGCTTAGGGTCTAGCGGGAGAAACACCGGGGAGCTGTTTTTT. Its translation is CASSLGSSGRNTGELFF.

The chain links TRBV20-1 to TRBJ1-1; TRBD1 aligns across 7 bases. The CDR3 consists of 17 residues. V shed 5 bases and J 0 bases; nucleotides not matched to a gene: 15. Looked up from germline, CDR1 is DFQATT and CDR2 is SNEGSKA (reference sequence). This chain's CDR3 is CSADLGTARFMNTEAFF. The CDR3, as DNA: TGCAGTGCTGATCTAGGGACAGCCCGTTTCATGAACACTGAAGCTTTCTTT.